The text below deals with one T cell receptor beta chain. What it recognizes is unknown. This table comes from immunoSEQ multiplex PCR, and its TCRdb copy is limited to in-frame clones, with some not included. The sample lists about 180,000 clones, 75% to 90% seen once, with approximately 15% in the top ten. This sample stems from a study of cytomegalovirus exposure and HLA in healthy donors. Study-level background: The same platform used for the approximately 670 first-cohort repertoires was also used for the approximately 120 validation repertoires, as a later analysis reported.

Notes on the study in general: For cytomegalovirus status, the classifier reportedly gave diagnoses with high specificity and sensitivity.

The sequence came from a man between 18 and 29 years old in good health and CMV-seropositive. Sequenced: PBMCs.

The CDR3 reads CASSQGDRGGETQYF. For the CDR3, the DNA is TGCGCCAGCAGCCAAGGGGACAGGGGTGGGGAGACCCAGTACTTC. The chain has TRBV4-1 and TRBJ2-5, with 10 bases matching TRBD1. Germline lookup yields CDR1 MGHRA and CDR2 YSYEKL. The CDR3 has 15 amino acids. With 1 base clipped from V and 5 bases from J, the junction kept 4 bases outside the gene matches.